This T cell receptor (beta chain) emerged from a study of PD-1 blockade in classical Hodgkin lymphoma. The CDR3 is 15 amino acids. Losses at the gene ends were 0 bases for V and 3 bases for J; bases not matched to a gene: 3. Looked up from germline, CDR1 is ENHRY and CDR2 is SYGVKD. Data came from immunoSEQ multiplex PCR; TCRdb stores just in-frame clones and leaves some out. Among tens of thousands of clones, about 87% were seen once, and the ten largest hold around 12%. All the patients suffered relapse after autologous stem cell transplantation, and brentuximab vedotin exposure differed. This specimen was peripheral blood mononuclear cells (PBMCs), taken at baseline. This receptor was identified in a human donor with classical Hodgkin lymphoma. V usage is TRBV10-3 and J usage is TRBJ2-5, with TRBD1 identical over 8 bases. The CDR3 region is CAISESMGQEETQYF. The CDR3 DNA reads TGTGCCATCAGTGAGTCAATGGGACAGGAAGAGACCCAGTACTTC.